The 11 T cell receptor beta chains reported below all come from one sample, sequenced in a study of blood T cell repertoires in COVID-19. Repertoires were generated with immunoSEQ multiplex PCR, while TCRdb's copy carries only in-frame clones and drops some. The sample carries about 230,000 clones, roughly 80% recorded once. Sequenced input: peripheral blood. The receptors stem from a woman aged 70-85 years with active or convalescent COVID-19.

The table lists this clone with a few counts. The CDR3 DNA sequence: TGTGCTAGTGGTTTTGGCCACCACAATCAGCCCCAGCATTTT. This codes for CASGFGHHNQPQHF. V usage is TRBV12-5 and J usage is TRBJ1-5, with D uncertain. The V gene lost 3 bases and the J gene lost 3 bases, with 9 bases spanning the gap. Germline-derived CDR1 and CDR2 are LGHNT and FRNRAP. This CDR3 is 14 amino acids long.

In DNA form, the CDR3 reads TGTGCCAGCAGCTTAGGGACTAGCGGCATCGAGCAGTACTTC. As protein: CASSLGTSGIEQYF. The chain uses TRBV7-2 and TRBJ2-7; 10 nucleotides align to TRBD2. Germline lookup yields CDR1 SGHTA and CDR2 FQGNSA. Trimming at V came to 1 base and at J to 6 bases, leaving 3 bases not matched to a gene. The CDR3 consists of 14 residues. The entire variable domain, with the rest obtained from reference TRBV7-2 and TRBJ2-7, is as follows: GAGVSQSPSNKVTEKGKDVELRCDPISGHTALYWYRQSLGQGLEFLIYFQGNSAPDKSGLPSDRFSAERTGGSVSTLTIQRTQQEDSAVYLCASSLGTSGIEQYFGPGTRLTVT.

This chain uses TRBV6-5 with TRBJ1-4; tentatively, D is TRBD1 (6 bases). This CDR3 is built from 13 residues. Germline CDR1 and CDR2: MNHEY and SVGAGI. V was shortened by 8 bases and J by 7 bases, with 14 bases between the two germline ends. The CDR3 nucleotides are TGTGCCAGCGAACAGGGAAGAGGTGAAAAACTGTTTTTT. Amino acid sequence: CASEQGRGEKLFF.

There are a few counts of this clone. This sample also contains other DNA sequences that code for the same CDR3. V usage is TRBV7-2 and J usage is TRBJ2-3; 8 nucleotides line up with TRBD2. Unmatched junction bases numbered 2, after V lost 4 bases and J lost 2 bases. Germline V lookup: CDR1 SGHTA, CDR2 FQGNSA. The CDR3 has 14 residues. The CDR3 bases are TGTGCCAGCAGCTCTGGACTAGCCACAGATACGCAGTATTTT. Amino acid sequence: CASSSGLATDTQYF. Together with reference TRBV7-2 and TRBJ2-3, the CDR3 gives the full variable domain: GAGVSQSPSNKVTEKGKDVELRCDPISGHTALYWYRQSLGQGLEFLIYFQGNSAPDKSGLPSDRFSAERTGGSVSTLTIQRTQQEDSAVYLCASSSGLATDTQYFGPGTRLTVL.

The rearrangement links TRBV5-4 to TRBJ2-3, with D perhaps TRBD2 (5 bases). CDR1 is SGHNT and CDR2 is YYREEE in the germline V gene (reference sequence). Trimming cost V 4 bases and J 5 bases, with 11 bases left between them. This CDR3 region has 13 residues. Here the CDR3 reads CASSPDRGDTQYF. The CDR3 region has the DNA TGTGCCAGCAGCCCCGATCGGGGAGATACGCAGTATTTT.

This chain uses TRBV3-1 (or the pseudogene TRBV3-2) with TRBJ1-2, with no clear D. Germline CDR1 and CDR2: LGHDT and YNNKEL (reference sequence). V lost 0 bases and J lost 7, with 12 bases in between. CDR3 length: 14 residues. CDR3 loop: CASSQDLNGGGYTF. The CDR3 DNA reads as TGTGCCAGCAGCCAAGATCTCAACGGCGGTGGCTACACCTTC.

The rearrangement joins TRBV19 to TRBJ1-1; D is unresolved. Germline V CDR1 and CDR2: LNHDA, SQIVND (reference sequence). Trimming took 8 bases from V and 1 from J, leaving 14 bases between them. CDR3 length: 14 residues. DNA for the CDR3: TGTGCCAGTGGTTCACGGGGATGGAACACTGAAGCTTTCTTT. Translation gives CASGSRGWNTEAFF.

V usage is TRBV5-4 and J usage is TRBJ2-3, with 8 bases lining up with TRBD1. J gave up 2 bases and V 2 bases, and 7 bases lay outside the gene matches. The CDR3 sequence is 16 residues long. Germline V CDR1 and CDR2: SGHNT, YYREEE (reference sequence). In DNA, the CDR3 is TGTGCCAGCAGCTTACCGAGACAGGGGTACACAGATACGCAGTATTTT. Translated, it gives CASSLPRQGYTDTQYF.

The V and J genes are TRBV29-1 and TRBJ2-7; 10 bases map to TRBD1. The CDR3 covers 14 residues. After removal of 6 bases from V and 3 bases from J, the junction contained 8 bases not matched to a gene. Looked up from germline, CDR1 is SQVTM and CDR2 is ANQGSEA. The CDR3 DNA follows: TGCAGCGTCGCTCCGGGACAGGGGAGCTACGAGCAGTACTTC. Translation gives CSVAPGQGSYEQYF.

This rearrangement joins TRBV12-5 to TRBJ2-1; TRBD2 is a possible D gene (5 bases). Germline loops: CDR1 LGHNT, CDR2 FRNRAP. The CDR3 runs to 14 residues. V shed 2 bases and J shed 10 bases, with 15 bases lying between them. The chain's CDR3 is CASGLSPPEGEQFF. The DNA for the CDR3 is TGTGCTAGTGGTTTGTCCCCTCCCGAGGGCGAGCAGTTCTTC.

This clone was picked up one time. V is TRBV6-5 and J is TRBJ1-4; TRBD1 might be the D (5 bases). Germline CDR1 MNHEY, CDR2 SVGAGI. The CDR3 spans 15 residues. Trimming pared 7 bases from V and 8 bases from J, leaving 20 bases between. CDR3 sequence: CASNLADAGGEKLFF. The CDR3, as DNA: TGTGCCAGCAACCTAGCGGATGCGGGGGGGGAAAAACTGTTTTTT.